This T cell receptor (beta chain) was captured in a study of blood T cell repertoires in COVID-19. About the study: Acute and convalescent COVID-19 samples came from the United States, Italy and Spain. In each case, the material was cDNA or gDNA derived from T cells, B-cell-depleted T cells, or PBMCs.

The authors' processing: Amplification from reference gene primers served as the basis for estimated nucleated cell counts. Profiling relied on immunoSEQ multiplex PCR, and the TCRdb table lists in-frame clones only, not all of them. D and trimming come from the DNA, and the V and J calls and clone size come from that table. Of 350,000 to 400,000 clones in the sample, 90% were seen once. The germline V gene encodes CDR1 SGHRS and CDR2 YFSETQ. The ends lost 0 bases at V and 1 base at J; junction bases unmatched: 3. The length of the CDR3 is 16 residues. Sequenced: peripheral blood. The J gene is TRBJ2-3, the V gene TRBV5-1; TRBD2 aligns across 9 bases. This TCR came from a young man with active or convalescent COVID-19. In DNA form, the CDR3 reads TGCGCCAGCAGCTTGGATAGGACTAGCGGCACAGATACGCAGTATTTT. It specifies CASSLDRTSGTDTQYF.